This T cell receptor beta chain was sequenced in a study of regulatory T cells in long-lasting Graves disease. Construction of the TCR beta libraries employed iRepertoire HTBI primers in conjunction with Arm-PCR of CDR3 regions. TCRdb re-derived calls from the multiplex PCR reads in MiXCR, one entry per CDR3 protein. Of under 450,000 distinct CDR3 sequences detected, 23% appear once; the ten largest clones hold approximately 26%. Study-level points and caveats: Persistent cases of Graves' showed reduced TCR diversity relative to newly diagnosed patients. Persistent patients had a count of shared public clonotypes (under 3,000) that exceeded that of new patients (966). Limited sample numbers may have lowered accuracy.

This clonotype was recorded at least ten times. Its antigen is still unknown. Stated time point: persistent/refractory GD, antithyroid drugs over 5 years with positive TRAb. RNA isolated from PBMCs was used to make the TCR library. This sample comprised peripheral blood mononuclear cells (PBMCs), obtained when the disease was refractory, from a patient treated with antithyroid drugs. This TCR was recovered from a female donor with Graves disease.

The chain's CDR3 is CASSLGRIMDTEAFF. The DNA of the CDR3 is TGTGCCAGCAGTTTAGGACGGATTATGGACACTGAAGCTTTCTTT. The chain joins TRBV28 to TRBJ1-1; the D is unclear. V lost 2 bases, J lost 3 bases, and 13 bases lay in between. CDR3 length: 15 residues. Germline-derived CDR1 and CDR2 are MDHEN and SYDVKM.